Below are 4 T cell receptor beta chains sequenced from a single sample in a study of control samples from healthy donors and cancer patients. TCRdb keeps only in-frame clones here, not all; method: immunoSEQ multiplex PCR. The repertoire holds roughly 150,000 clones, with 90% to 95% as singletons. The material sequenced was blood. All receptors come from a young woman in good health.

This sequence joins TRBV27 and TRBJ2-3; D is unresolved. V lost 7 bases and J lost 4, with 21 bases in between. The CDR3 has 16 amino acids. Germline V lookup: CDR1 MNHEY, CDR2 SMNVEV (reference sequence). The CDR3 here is CASKSIGPRRADTQYF. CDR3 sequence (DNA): TGTGCCAGCAAATCGATCGGGCCCAGAAGGGCAGATACGCAGTATTTT.

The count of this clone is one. The CDR3 sequence is CASSLTSSGNEQFF. The CDR3 coding sequence is TGTGCCAGCAGCCTGACGAGCAGTGGGAATGAGCAGTTCTTC. This chain uses TRBV3-1 (or the pseudogene TRBV3-2) with TRBJ2-1; no firm D call. Germline V gene data show CDR1 as LGHDT and CDR2 as YNNKEL (reference sequence). Deletions cut 4 bases from V and 7 bases from J, with 14 bases between. This CDR3 is 14 amino acids long.

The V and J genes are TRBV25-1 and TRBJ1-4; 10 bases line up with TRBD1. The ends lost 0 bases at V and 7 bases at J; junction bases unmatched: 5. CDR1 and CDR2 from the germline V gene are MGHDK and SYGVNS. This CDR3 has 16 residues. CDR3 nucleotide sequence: TGTGCCAGCAGTGAATATAGGGGACAGGGGACTGAAAAACTGTTTTTT. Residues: CASSEYRGQGTEKLFF.

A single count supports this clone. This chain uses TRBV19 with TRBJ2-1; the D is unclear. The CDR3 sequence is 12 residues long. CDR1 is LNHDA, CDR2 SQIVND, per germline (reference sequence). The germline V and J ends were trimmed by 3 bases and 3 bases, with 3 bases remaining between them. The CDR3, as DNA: TGTGCCAGTAGTATGGGCTACAATGAGCAGTTCTTC. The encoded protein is CASSMGYNEQFF.